This TCR beta chain was identified during a study of CD8 T cells in Susac syndrome. The study's findings and limits: The study recognized that the number of individuals in its TCR sequencing and HLA analysis was relatively small.

This CDR3 has 13 amino acids. Looked up from germline, CDR1 is WSHSY and CDR2 is SAAADI. Trimming pared 3 bases from V and 7 bases from J, leaving 10 bases between. This clonotype was found once. What it binds is not known. TCR beta sequencing covered blood CD8+ and CD4+ T cells. It was treatment-naive patients with stable or active relapsing-remitting disease who made up the multiple sclerosis controls. The authors reverse transcribed roughly 0.5 to 1 ug RNA with random hexamers. MiXCR was run by TCRdb on the immunoSEQ multiplex PCR reads, yielding one entry per CDR3 protein. The data show roughly 400,000 distinct CDR3 sequences, approximately 85% seen once.

The sequenced material came from CD8+ T cells from PBMCs. The clonotype was recovered from a human donor with multiple sclerosis. The chain links TRBV10-2 to TRBJ1-5; no reliable D call. The chain's CDR3 is CASSDIGGQPQHF. As DNA, the CDR3 is TGCGCCAGCAGTGATATTGGAGGGCAGCCCCAGCATTTT.